This is a list of T cell receptor beta chains from one sample in a study of PD-L1 blockade in urothelial cancer. Repertoires were generated with immunoSEQ multiplex PCR, while TCRdb's copy carries only in-frame clones and drops some. The sample comprises roughly 110,000 clones, about 91% of which are singletons, and 3.5% to 4.5% rests with the top ten. The sample consisted of PBMCs, taken around atezolizumab (anti-PD-L1) treatment. The receptors stem from a man between 60 and 70 years old with urothelial cancer. CDR3s leave out the opening cysteine and the closing phenylalanine or tryptophan. Part of the rows lack a size; the others show once, few, many or a class for expanded clones.

V gene,J gene,clone size,CDR3 protein
TRBV19,TRBJ2-5,.,ASSTLQGETQY
TRBV6-1,TRBJ2-4,.,ASSERRSGGADIQY
TRBV5-4,TRBJ2-2,.,ASSNGGGTGELF
TRBV5-1,TRBJ1-1,.,ASRMQGGDTEAF
TRBV21-1,TRBJ1-5,once,ASSHILGQQLINQPQH
TRBV11-2,TRBJ2-7,.,ASSLEASPGYEQY
TRBV19,TRBJ2-3,.,ASSLSGRASDTQY
TRBV29-1,TRBJ2-2,once,SVERAGGGELF
TRBV2,TRBJ2-7,.,ASRTGTGAYEQY
TRBV4-2,TRBJ1-2,.,ASSQDLSRAGYGYT
TRBV6-6,TRBJ1-1,.,ASSYQAGMNTEAF
TRBV14,TRBJ2-1,.,ASSPWTSGGEGEQF
TRBV6-4,TRBJ2-1,.,ASSYLGGNDEQF
TRBV30,TRBJ2-7,.,AWSGTGGFGEQY
TRBV5-1,TRBJ2-5,.,ASRSPGQETQY
TRBV11-2,TRBJ2-7,.,ASSLGTSLAGEQY
TRBV4-3,TRBJ2-1,few,ASSQALAARVEQF
TRBV7-2,TRBJ2-7,.,ASSARTGAEYEQY
TRBV19,TRBJ2-5,.,ASGGLAGGLETQY